Included here is one TCR beta chain sequence, with context. This entry comes from a study of OX40 agonist ivuxolimab in advanced cancers. In the study overall: Partial responses were seen in three patients, one with hepatocellular carcinoma and two with cutaneous melanoma.

This CDR3 contains 14 residues. CDR1 and CDR2 from the germline V gene are SGDLS and YYNGEE. The ends were cut back, 0 bases at V and 8 bases at J, with 14 bases in the middle. Data came from immunoSEQ multiplex PCR; TCRdb stores just in-frame clones and leaves some out. The table lists 45,000 to 50,000 clones, around 79% of them singletons. This sequence originates from an adult with an advanced solid tumor such as melanoma, head and neck, liver or kidney cancer. The V gene is TRBV9, the J gene TRBJ1-2, with unresolved D. The material was CD4+ or CD8+ T cells sorted from blood, obtained in a trial of the OX40 agonist ivuxolimab. The CDR3 bases are TGTGCCAGCAGCGTAGAGAGCAGGTTGGGAGGCTACACCTTC. Amino acid sequence: CASSVESRLGGYTF.